This section outlines one T cell receptor beta chain sequence together with its context. Source study methods: By means of reference gene primer amplification, nucleated cell counts were estimated. Method: immunoSEQ multiplex PCR; TCRdb's copy keeps in-frame clones and lacks some. V and J calls and clone size are as listed in that table; D and trimming were resolved from the DNA. The sample has 100,000 to 150,000 clones, approximately 82% seen once. This sample is part of a study of blood T cell repertoires in COVID-19. Looking at the study overall: From the United States, Italy and Spain came samples of acute and convalescent COVID-19. T cells, B-cell-depleted T cells, or PBMCs supplied cDNA or gDNA.

The junction had 4 bases not matched to a gene; V was cut back by 3 bases and J by 10 bases. CDR1 is SGHRS and CDR2 is YFSETQ in the germline V gene. This CDR3 has 14 residues. V and J are TRBV5-1 and TRBJ1-6; 10 positions agree with TRBD1. The sequencing sample was made of peripheral blood. The sequence was collected from an older man with active or convalescent COVID-19. As DNA, the CDR3 is TGCGCCAGCAGCTCGGACAGGGGGGTCTCACCCCTCCACTTT. It codes for CASSSDRGVSPLHF. Combining the CDR3 with reference TRBV5-1 and TRBJ1-6 gives the whole variable domain KAGVTQTPRYLIKTRGQQVTLSCSPISGHRSVSWYQQTPGQGLQFLFEYFSETQRNKGNFPGRFSGRQFSNSRSEMNVSTLELGDSALYLCASSSDRGVSPLHFGNGTRLTVT.